Given below is one T cell receptor beta chain in context. This clonotype turned up a few times. No antigen is known for it. No much larger clonotype is one base removed from it; base qualities were not supplied. This sample stems from a study of T-cell memory formation after mild COVID-19 (dated by TCRdb to about 2021). Looking at the study overall: TCR sequence clusters from the two donors were largely donor specific. T-cell clones expanding and contracting after mild COVID-19 in a couple of donors were tracked by longitudinal TCRalpha and TCRbeta repertoire sequencing. The cohort comprised two young, previously healthy adult volunteers, one female and one male. General conclusions and limits of the study: From day 15 to 85, contracting clones showed balanced CD4/CD8 phenotypes, whereas a second wave of clones that expanded from day 15 to 37 leaned towards CD4+. Contracting CD4+ clones were located mainly in the CM and EM memory subsets, whereas CD8+ clones were found to be enriched in EMRA. Only a couple of mild cases were covered by the study, and larger cohorts that include severe cases with pre-infection samples were considered necessary. Some responding clones were detected in pre-infection memory, which suggested that pre-existing cross-reactive memory T cells had joined the SARS-CoV-2 response. SARS-CoV-2 specificity of the second-wave clones peaking on day 37 was not confirmed.

PBMCs were isolated by Ficoll-Paque density gradient centrifugation. Reads for this sample came from an Illumina NovaSeq 6000. TCRalpha and TCRbeta cDNA libraries were constructed by 5'RACE with constant-segment primers, with sample barcodes and unique molecular identifiers being introduced. RNA was extracted from every sample with Trizol reagent. Amplification of the libraries took two PCR steps, and the second step added a second sample barcode plus Illumina TruSeq adapters. Sequencing of the libraries was done on an Illumina NovaSeq, producing 2 x 150 bp paired-end reads. Processing in the source paper ran as follows. With migec v1.2.7, reads were demultiplexed and then collapsed into UMI-guided consensus sequences. Using mixcr v2.1.11, the UMI consensuses were aligned to TRA and TRB V and J templates and assembled into clonotypes. Expanded or contracted clonotypes were those called significant by both edgeR and NoisET, with noise models trained on biological replicates. For edgeR calls, the cutoffs were a false discovery rate-adjusted p below 0.01 and a log2 fold-change threshold of 1. PCA with hierarchical clustering of max-normalized trajectories of the 1000 most abundant clonotypes was used as exploratory dynamics analysis. Separately sequenced CD4+ and CD8+ repertoires were used to assign a CD4 or CD8 phenotype to each responding clone. The raw public reads went through TCRdb reprocessing: fastp at Q25, MiXCR clone calling, in-frame beta chains kept. Merged by CDR3 protein, the rows form single entries marked with the most common genes and DNA. TCRdb, not the authors, supplied the V and J calls. The sample table shows some 600,000 distinct CDR3 sequences, and roughly 17% are seen once. The leading ten clones occupy around 7.8% of the sample.

Sample: PBMCs or a T cell subset sorted from them (not recorded which). This TCR derives from an adult woman who had mild COVID-19 (a few samples of this study predate the infection). The sample titles of this study are shuffled in the database, so cell type and time point are left out; the donor was told from shared clones.

The DNA is as follows: TGTGCCAGCAGCTTAGGACAGGGATTCCTCGGCGAGCAGTACTTC. Its amino acids are CASSLGQGFLGEQYF. The sequence is built from TRBV7-6 and TRBJ2-7; the central 7 bases match TRBD1. As encoded in the germline V gene, CDR1 is SGHVS while CDR2 is FNYEAQ. CDR3 length: 15 amino acids, cysteine to phenylalanine. Only the CDR3 region is kept as DNA, spanning 45 bases read in frame from base 1. Trimming accounts for 1 base at V and 6 bases at J, while the number of junction bases matched to no gene is 9.